This TCR beta chain was captured in a study of blood T cell repertoires in COVID-19. In the study overall: Sample material is recorded as cDNA or gDNA derived from T cells, B-cell-depleted T cells, or PBMCs.

The V gene end was trimmed by 5 bases and the J gene end by 6 bases; junction bases not matched to a gene: 3. From germline, CDR1 is WSHSY and CDR2 SAAADI. This CDR3 contains 13 residues. As originally analysed: Counts of nucleated cells, estimated from reference gene primer amplification, were obtained. Sequenced by immunoSEQ multiplex PCR; TCRdb stores in-frame clones only, minus some. The V and J calls and clone size come from that table; D and trimming were worked out from the DNA. The sample records around 110,000 clones, 76% being singletons. Those enrolled in Seattle joined during active infection and were followed longitudinally afterward.

The chain combines TRBV10-2 with TRBJ2-7; 11 positions agree with TRBD2. The receptor's source is an elderly man with COVID-19, enrolled during active disease. Sequenced: peripheral blood. The CDR3, as DNA: TGCGCCAGCAGTCTTAGCGGGAGGGCCGAGCAGTACTTC. It yields the protein CASSLSGRAEQYF.